These 29 T cell receptor beta chains came from one sample sequenced in a study of graft-versus-host responses after intestinal transplantation (dated by TCRdb to the early 2020s). Interpreted using the paper, the time point label stands for: cells obtained before transplantation from donor or recipient. These TCRs' antigens remain unknown. Libraries were prepared through the immunoSEQ multiplex PCR assay. Held by TCRdb, this immuneACCESS table contains in-frame sequences only and omits some clones. Under half of the omission traces to an unresolved V gene where checked; the cause of the rest is unknown. The sample yields roughly 110,000 clones; over 80% were counted once. The top ten clonotypes cover about 0.73% of the sample. Specimen: unstimulated CD4+ T cells sorted from spleen or lymph node cells, collected before transplant. These receptors were obtained from a human donor who was the organ donor for an intestinal transplant.

The chain uses TRBV5-1 and TRBJ2-1, with 8 bases matching TRBD1. CDR1 is SGHRS, CDR2 YFSETQ, per germline. The CDR3 sequence is 14 residues long. V lost 1 base, J lost 8 bases, and 5 bases stayed unmatched. CDR3 sequence: CASSLTGGEDEQFF. Written as DNA, the CDR3 is TGCGCCAGCAGCTTGACAGGGGGAGAAGATGAGCAGTTCTTC.

The rearrangement joins TRBV15 to TRBJ2-3; possibly TRBD2 for D (6 bases). Germline CDR1 reads LNHNV; CDR2 reads YYDKDF (reference sequence). The V end lost 10 bases, the J end lost 0 bases, and 11 bases lay between the germline ends. The CDR3 is made up of 13 amino acids. The CDR3 bases are TGTGCCAGCGGGATTCTTAGCACAGATACGCAGTATTTT. Residues: CASGILSTDTQYF.

The V and J genes are TRBV15 and TRBJ1-1; D possibly corresponds to TRBD1 (5 bases). There are 17 residues in the CDR3. The germline V gene has CDR1 LNHNV and CDR2 YYDKDF (reference sequence). V was cut by 0 bases and J by 0 bases, with 14 bases left in between. The CDR3 DNA reads as TGTGCCACCAGCAGAGATTCGGGGGTTAGTATGAACACTGAAGCTTTCTTT. It codes for CATSRDSGVSMNTEAFF. The full variable domain, its missing parts supplied by reference TRBV15 and TRBJ1-1, is DAMVIQNPRYQVTQFGKPVTLSCSQTLNHNVMYWYQQKSSQAPKLLFHYYDKDFNNEADTPDNFQSRRPNTSFCFLDIRSPGLGDTAMYLCATSRDSGVSMNTEAFFGQGTRLTVV.

The J gene is TRBJ1-1, the V gene TRBV9; 8 bases fit TRBD1. CDR3 length: 16 residues. V was pared by 4 bases and J by 5 bases, with 13 bases of the junction left unmatched. In germline, CDR1 is SGDLS, CDR2 YYNGEE. The CDR3 DNA reads TGTGCCAGCAGCTCCCACCGTACAGGGGGAAGAACTGAAGCTTTCTTT. Translating gives CASSSHRTGGRTEAFF.

This clone appeared a single time. The chain combines TRBV7-2 with TRBJ2-7; D not resolved. This CDR3 comprises 12 residues. CDR1 is SGHTA, CDR2 FQGNSA, per germline. Trimming took off 3 bases at V and 0 bases at J, with 3 bases between the two ends. This chain's CDR3 is CASSLSSYEQYF. CDR3 coding DNA: TGTGCCAGCAGCTTGAGCTCCTACGAGCAGTACTTC.

The rearrangement joins TRBV6-5 to TRBJ1-2; 8 bases map to TRBD1. Germline CDR1 reads MNHEY; CDR2 reads SVGAGI. V dropped 6 bases and J dropped 4; count of bases not matched to a gene: 4. The CDR3 is made up of 13 amino acids. CDR3 DNA sequence: TGTGCCAGCAGCCCTGACAGGGGCTATGGCTACACCTTC. Its translation is CASSPDRGYGYTF.

The chain employs TRBV7-2 and TRBJ2-5, with unresolved D. Trimming pared 0 bases from V and 8 bases from J, leaving 4 bases between. This CDR3 has 11 amino acids. Germline-derived CDR1 and CDR2 are SGHTA and FQGNSA. CDR3 nucleotide sequence: TGTGCCAGCAGCTTAGCGAAAACCCAGTACTTC. This codes for CASSLAKTQYF.

The J gene is TRBJ1-3, the V gene TRBV18, with 7 bases identical to TRBD1. This CDR3 contains 13 residues. The J segment lost 16 bases and the V segment lost 2 bases, leaving 11 bases of the junction unmatched. Germline V gene sequence: CDR1 KGHSH, CDR2 LQKENI. The CDR3 spells CASSPSDRVRRYF. As DNA, the CDR3 is TGTGCCAGCTCACCATCTGACAGGGTCCGCCGCTATTTT.

The rearrangement joins TRBV7-3 to TRBJ2-5; 11 bases map to TRBD2. With the DNA end fitting TRBJ2-7 better, the J assignment may be wrong. Germline CDR1 SGHTA, CDR2 FQGTGA. The CDR3 is 14 amino acids. The DNA for the CDR3 is TGTGCCAGCAGCTTAGAACTAGCGGGAGACGAGCAGTACTTC. It yields the protein CASSLELAGDEQYF.

V and J are TRBV10-3 and TRBJ2-2; D unclear. The CDR3 sequence is 14 residues long. V lost 7 bases and J lost 1, with 10 bases in between. Germline-derived CDR1 and CDR2 are ENHRY and SYGVKD. The CDR3 DNA reads TGTGCCATCACGCCCTTTTTGAACACCGGGGAGCTGTTTTTT. The encoded protein is CAITPFLNTGELFF.

The gene calls are TRBV6-1 and TRBJ1-1, with a tentative D call TRBD1 (6 bases). V shed 4 bases and J shed 2 bases, with 8 bases lying between them. The CDR3 has 13 amino acids. Per the germline V gene, CDR1 is MNHNS and CDR2 is SASEGT. CDR3 region: CASSATGNTEAFF. The CDR3 DNA reads TGTGCCAGCAGTGCGACAGGCAACACTGAAGCTTTCTTT.

Of note for this clone: The CDR3 carries no conserved terminal phenylalanine or tryptophan, so it likely arises from a read error. J is TRBJ1-1 and V is TRBV5-1, with 9 bases lining up with TRBD1. The J segment lost 1 base and the V segment lost 8 bases, leaving 12 bases of the junction unmatched. CDR3 length: 16 residues. CDR1 is SGHRS and CDR2 is YFSETQ in the germline V gene. The CDR3 DNA sequence: TGCGCCAGTGGGATTGGACAGGGGATTAAGAACACTGAAGCTTTCCTT. This translates into CASGIGQGIKNTEAFL.

J is TRBJ2-3 and V is TRBV29-1, with 7 bases matching TRBD2. V shed 5 bases, J shed 7 bases, and the junction held 12 bases outside the gene matches. CDR1 is SQVTM, CDR2 ANQGSEA, per germline. CDR3 length: 14 amino acids. CDR3 loop: CSVKLAHMGNTQYF. CDR3 DNA: TGCAGCGTTAAACTAGCGCATATGGGGAATACGCAGTATTTT.

Only one count was recorded for this clone. The rearrangement joins TRBV11-3 to TRBJ2-1, with D perhaps matching TRBD2 (6 bases). Between the trimmed V and J ends, which lost 9 bases and 3 bases, there was a span of 21 bases. The germline V gene has CDR1 SGHNT and CDR2 YENEEA. The CDR3 runs 16 residues. CDR3 residues: CASKPRAGPLYNEQFF. In DNA, the CDR3 is TGTGCCAGTAAACCGAGGGCGGGACCACTCTACAATGAGCAGTTCTTC. The complete variable domain, with remaining parts taken from reference TRBV11-3 and TRBJ2-1, reads EAGVVQSPRYKIIEKKQPVAFWCNPISGHNTLYWYLQNLGQGPELLIRYENEEAVDDSQLPKDRFSAERLKGVDSTLKIQPAELGDSAVYLCASKPRAGPLYNEQFFGPGTRLTVL.

The V gene is TRBV29-1, the J gene TRBJ1-2, with a weak D call TRBD1 (6 bases). CDR1 SQVTM and CDR2 ANQGSEA come from the germline V gene. The length of the CDR3 is 14 residues. The V and J ends lost 2 bases and 4 bases respectively, with 14 bases between them. The CDR3 loop is CSVEPKDSLYGYTF. The DNA of the CDR3 is TGCAGCGTTGAACCGAAGGACAGCCTCTATGGCTACACCTTC.

The chain recombines TRBV28 with TRBJ1-1; 8 bases are a match to TRBD1. CDR3 length: 11 residues. The germline CDR1 and CDR2 sequences are MDHEN and SYDVKM. With V trimmed by 8 bases and J by 12 bases, 8 bases remained unmatched. The CDR3 nucleotides read TGTGCCAGCTTCCGACAGGGGAGGACTTTCTTT. Protein sequence: CASFRQGRTFF.

The chain is built from TRBV5-1 and TRBJ1-6, with D maybe TRBD1 (5 bases). The germline V and J ends were trimmed by 4 bases and 9 bases, with 26 bases remaining between them. The CDR3 spans 18 residues. Germline loops: CDR1 SGHRS, CDR2 YFSETQ. CDR3 sequence (DNA): TGCGCCAGCAGCCAAACAGGTTTTAGAACCTACGATCCTTCACCCCTCCACTTT. Translation: CASSQTGFRTYDPSPLHF.

The chain is built from TRBV9 and TRBJ2-5; 12 nucleotides line up with TRBD2. Germline CDR1 SGDLS, CDR2 YYNGEE. The trim removed 0 bases at V and 2 bases at J, leaving 8 bases unmatched. CDR3 length: 18 amino acids. The CDR3 here is CASSVGLAGAMGQETQYF. The DNA of the CDR3 is TGTGCCAGCAGCGTAGGACTAGCGGGGGCCATGGGGCAAGAGACCCAGTACTTC.

This chain uses TRBV6-4 with TRBJ1-1; D gene ambiguous. Trimming stripped 2 bases from V and 1 base from J, with 8 bases between. This CDR3 is 14 amino acids long. Germline V gene data show CDR1 as MRHNA and CDR2 as SNTAGT. The CDR3 reads CASSDEAGNTEAFF. The CDR3, as DNA: TGTGCCAGCAGTGACGAGGCCGGGAACACTGAAGCTTTCTTT.

This clone was detected only once. J is TRBJ2-6 and V is TRBV19; unclear D gene. The CDR3 extends over 13 amino acids. From germline, CDR1 is LNHDA and CDR2 SQIVND (reference sequence). V was trimmed by 9 bases and J by 0 bases, leaving 6 bases between them. This chain's CDR3 is CASQDSGANVLTF. The CDR3, as DNA: TGTGCCAGCCAGGACTCTGGGGCCAACGTCCTGACTTTC. The full variable domain, rest sourced from reference TRBV19 and TRBJ2-6, is DGGITQSPKYLFRKEGQNVTLSCEQNLNHDAMYWYRQDPGQGLRLIYYSQIVNDFQKGDIAEGYSVSREKKESFPLTVTSAQKNPTAFYLCASQDSGANVLTFGAGSRLTVL.

The chain links TRBV11-1 to TRBJ2-1; no firm D call. Between the trimmed V and J ends, which lost 1 base and 10 bases, there was a span of 17 bases. CDR3 size: 15 residues. Germline loops: CDR1 SGHAT, CDR2 FQDESV (reference sequence). CDR3 amino acids: CASSLEVRLPQEQFF. The CDR3 DNA reads TGTGCCAGCAGCTTAGAAGTTCGTCTCCCCCAAGAGCAGTTCTTC.

V gene TRBV29-1 combines with J gene TRBJ2-7, with D perhaps TRBD1 or TRBD2 (5 bases each). The CDR3 sequence is 12 residues long. V dropped 1 base and J dropped 2 bases, with 6 bases sitting between them. Germline values: CDR1 SQVTM, CDR2 ANQGSEA. The CDR3 DNA reads TGCAGCGTTGAAGGGGGGACCTACGAGCAGTACTTC. Amino acid sequence: CSVEGGTYEQYF.

The chain carries TRBV4-1 and TRBJ2-1, with 12 bases aligning to TRBD2. CDR1 and CDR2 (germline): MGHRA, YSYEKL. With 1 base clipped from V and 8 bases from J, the junction kept 9 bases outside the gene matches. This CDR3 contains 17 residues. CDR3 region: CASSQGSLAGGRDEQFF. The CDR3 bases are TGCGCCAGCAGCCAAGGTAGCCTAGCGGGAGGGCGCGATGAGCAGTTCTTC.

This clone was observed a few times. This chain uses TRBV19 with TRBJ2-7, with D hard to call. CDR1 and CDR2 (germline): LNHDA, SQIVND (reference sequence). The V end lost 2 bases, the J end lost 4 bases, and 15 bases lay between the germline ends. This CDR3 contains 15 residues. CDR3 sequence reads: CASSIREAPRYEQYF. The CDR3 DNA is TGTGCCAGTAGTATAAGGGAAGCCCCGAGGTACGAGCAGTACTTC.

The chain links TRBV11-2 to TRBJ2-1; D perhaps matches TRBD1 (6 bases). Trimming pared 0 bases from V and 16 bases from J, leaving 16 bases between. Germline CDR1 and CDR2: SGHAT and FQNNGV. The CDR3 length is 13 residues. CDR3 DNA sequence: TGTGCCAGCAGCTTAGATCTGACAGGAAGGCATTTCTTC. It codes for CASSLDLTGRHFF.

The chain joins TRBV19 to TRBJ2-7; 10 positions match TRBD1. Looked up from germline, CDR1 is LNHDA and CDR2 is SQIVND (reference sequence). The CDR3 spans 13 residues. The V gene end was trimmed by 5 bases and the J gene end by 4 bases; junction bases not matched to a gene: 2. CDR3 in DNA: TGTGCCAGTAGTTCGGGACAGGGGTACGAGCAGTACTTC. Its protein product is CASSSGQGYEQYF.

The rearrangement joins TRBV9 to TRBJ1-6; TRBD1 aligns across 10 bases. The CDR3 has 16 residues. V lost 6 bases, J lost 7 bases, and 10 bases stayed unmatched. Looked up from germline, CDR1 is SGDLS and CDR2 is YYNGEE. CDR3 amino acids: CASTKRGDRGNSPLHF. In nucleotides, the CDR3 is TGTGCCAGCACAAAAAGGGGGGACAGGGGCAATTCACCCCTCCACTTT.

Points on this clone: The same CDR3 arises from other DNA sequences in this sample as well. The chain links TRBV18 to TRBJ2-5, with no clear D. V lost 3 bases and J lost 5, with 4 bases in between. The germline gives CDR1 KGHSH, CDR2 LQKENI. This CDR3 is 11 amino acids long. DNA of the CDR3: TGTGCCAGCTCACCTGGGGAGACCCAGTACTTC. Translation gives CASSPGETQYF.

Remarks on this clone: One junction end disagrees with the germline gene, perhaps due to a read error. CDR3 coding DNA: TGTGCTAGCAGCTTGGGAGGGGGAGTTGAAAAACTGTTTTTT. Encoded protein: CASSLGGGVEKLFF. V and J are TRBV7-7 and TRBJ1-4; TRBD1 might be the D (6 bases). Germline CDR1 SSHAT, CDR2 FNYEAQ (reference sequence). The CDR3 covers 14 residues.